Shown below are 20 T cell receptor beta chains from a single sample sequenced in a study of blood T cell repertoires in COVID-19. Sequencing used immunoSEQ multiplex PCR; TCRdb keeps in-frame clones, though not all of them. The data contain 200,000 to 300,000 clones, approximately 85% of them singletons. The sample consisted of PBMCs or T cells enriched from blood (not recorded which). Receptors were obtained from a woman aged 45-60 years with acute COVID-19.

J is TRBJ1-5 and V is TRBV7-2; D is possibly TRBD1 (5 bases). V gave up 1 base and J gave up 3 bases, with 13 bases separating them. Germline V gene data show CDR1 as SGHTA and CDR2 as FQGNSA. The length of the CDR3 is 16 residues. In DNA form, the CDR3 reads TGTGCCAGCAGCTTAGACGACAAACAGGCCAATCAGCCCCAGCATTTT. Translated, it gives CASSLDDKQANQPQHF.

The chain recombines TRBV5-1 with TRBJ1-1, with D hard to call. The CDR3 has 15 residues. CDR1 is SGHRS and CDR2 is YFSETQ in the germline V gene. Trimming pared 0 bases from V and 0 bases from J, leaving 9 bases between. Here the CDR3 reads CASSLEAGMNTEAFF. For the CDR3, the DNA is TGCGCCAGCAGCTTGGAGGCAGGCATGAACACTGAAGCTTTCTTT. Full variable domain (remainder filled in from reference TRBV5-1 and TRBJ1-1): KAGVTQTPRYLIKTRGQQVTLSCSPISGHRSVSWYQQTPGQGLQFLFEYFSETQRNKGNFPGRFSGRQFSNSRSEMNVSTLELGDSALYLCASSLEAGMNTEAFFGQGTRLTVV.

This clone has a handful of counts. The genes are TRBV18 and TRBJ1-6, with D possibly TRBD1 on 5 matching bases. Germline V gives CDR1 KGHSH, CDR2 LQKENI. This CDR3 is built from 18 residues. Trimming cost V 3 bases and J 7 bases, with 22 bases left between them. The CDR3 sequence: CASSPIEYGQGGNSPLHF. The CDR3 nucleotides are TGTGCCAGCTCACCTATAGAGTATGGTCAGGGAGGGAATTCACCCCTCCACTTT.

The J gene is TRBJ1-5, the V gene TRBV10-1; D unresolved. CDR1 WNHNN and CDR2 SYGVQD come from the germline V gene (reference sequence). The ends were cut back, 2 bases at V and 6 bases at J, with 17 bases in the middle. This CDR3 spans 16 amino acids. In DNA form, the CDR3 reads TGCGCCAGCAGTGAGACTCAGGAAAGGTATCCTCAGCCCCAGCATTTT. It specifies CASSETQERYPQPQHF.

The genes are TRBV11-2 and TRBJ1-4, with D possibly matching TRBD1 (6 bases). With 3 bases removed from V and 8 bases from J, the gap between germline ends came to 16 bases. Germline V lookup: CDR1 SGHAT, CDR2 FQNNGV. This CDR3 comprises 15 residues. CDR3 in amino acids: CASSLATGSTEKLFF. As DNA, the CDR3 is TGTGCCAGCAGCTTGGCCACAGGGTCCACGGAAAAACTGTTTTTT.

This clone turned up a few times. J is TRBJ1-2 and V is TRBV29-1; no clear D. This CDR3 has 12 amino acids. The germline V gene has CDR1 SQVTM and CDR2 ANQGSEA. V was pared by 5 bases and J by 7 bases, with 14 bases between. CDR3 residues: CSVLSGFGGYTF. The DNA for the CDR3 is TGCAGCGTTCTTAGTGGTTTCGGTGGCTACACCTTC.

The chain has TRBV12-3 or TRBV12-4 and TRBJ1-4; D remains ambiguous. V was cut by 6 bases and J by 10 bases, with 12 bases left in between. The CDR3 has 12 residues. Written as DNA, the CDR3 is TGTGCCAGCAGGGGCGACCCAGGAAAACTGTTTTTT. Amino acid sequence: CASRGDPGKLFF.

The chain joins TRBV19 to TRBJ1-5, with TRBD1 as a possible D gene (5 bases). The CDR3 length is 13 residues. CDR1 is LNHDA, CDR2 SQIVND, per germline (reference sequence). Trimming left V 8 bases short and J 6 bases short, with 14 bases between. CDR3: CASVNYGGQPQHF. The CDR3 DNA reads as TGTGCCAGTGTCAACTACGGGGGTCAGCCCCAGCATTTT.

This chain connects TRBV5-1 to TRBJ1-1; D unclear. Trimming stripped 2 bases from V and 0 bases from J, with 11 bases between. The CDR3 is 15 amino acids. Germline V gene lookup returns CDR1 SGHRS and CDR2 YFSETQ. The CDR3 coding sequence is TGCGCCAGCAGCTTACTCGGAGATGTGAACACTGAAGCTTTCTTT. The encoded protein is CASSLLGDVNTEAFF.

The rearrangement links TRBV9 to TRBJ2-5; D is possibly TRBD2 (5 bases). The CDR3 is 14 residues long. Trimming removed 0 bases at V and 4 bases at J, with 10 bases between. Germline CDR1 SGDLS, CDR2 YYNGEE. CDR3 nucleotides: TGTGCCAGCAGCGTAGGGCTTCGGGGAGAGACCCAGTACTTC. Translation gives CASSVGLRGETQYF. Filled out from reference TRBV9 and TRBJ2-5, the complete variable domain reads DSGVTQTPKHLITATGQRVTLRCSPRSGDLSVYWYQQSLDQGLQFLIQYYNGEERAKGNILERFSAQQFPDLHSELNLSSLELGDSALYFCASSVGLRGETQYFGPGTRLLVL.

The chain uses TRBV9 and TRBJ1-2; D uncertain. CDR3 length: 15 amino acids. Trimming removed 0 bases from V and 7 bases from J, with 16 bases in between. CDR1 and CDR2 from the germline V gene are SGDLS and YYNGEE. CDR3 protein: CASSVVEGASGGYTF. The CDR3 DNA sequence: TGTGCCAGCAGCGTAGTGGAGGGAGCAAGCGGTGGCTACACCTTC.

V usage is TRBV4-3 and J usage is TRBJ1-2; 8 nucleotides match TRBD1. The germline V gene encodes CDR1 LGHNA and CDR2 YSLEER. The V gene end was trimmed by 4 bases and the J gene end by 8 bases; junction bases not matched to a gene: 12. This CDR3 has 15 amino acids. This chain's CDR3 is CASSLTEGTGGGYTF. DNA of the CDR3: TGCGCCAGCAGCCTCACAGAAGGGACAGGAGGCGGCTACACCTTC.

V and J are TRBV4-3 and TRBJ1-1, with 9 bases aligning to TRBD1. J was trimmed by 4 bases and V by 5 bases; bases with no gene match: 8. Germline V gene sequence: CDR1 LGHNA, CDR2 YSLEER. The CDR3 has 15 residues. CDR3 protein: CASSTGGAGGTEAFF. CDR3 coding DNA: TGCGCCAGCAGCACAGGGGGCGCGGGGGGCACTGAAGCTTTCTTT.

J is TRBJ1-2 and V is TRBV27; the D is unclear. Trimming shortened V by 3 bases and J by 7 bases, and 15 bases separated the two germline ends. This CDR3 comprises 14 residues. Germline V CDR1 and CDR2: MNHEY, SMNVEV (reference sequence). In DNA, the CDR3 is TGTGCCAGCAGTTTTCGGGGAGAACTATCTGGCTACACCTTC. It yields the protein CASSFRGELSGYTF.

This clone turned up a few times. The chain links TRBV21-1 to TRBJ1-5; the table's D call of TRBD1 was not tested on the DNA. TRBV21-1 is marked as a pseudogene. This CDR3 contains 17 residues. The CDR3: CASSLRTGINSNQPQHF. In DNA form, the CDR3 reads TGTGCCAGCAGCCTCCGGACAGGGATCAATAGCAATCAGCCCCAGCATTTT.

The V call is TRBV29-1, the J call TRBJ1-1; D ambiguous. V shed 3 bases and J shed 5 bases, with 10 bases lying between them. CDR1 and CDR2 from the germline V gene are SQVTM and ANQGSEA. The CDR3 is made up of 12 amino acids. The CDR3 is CSVEEGKTEAFF. The CDR3 bases are TGCAGCGTTGAGGAGGGAAAGACTGAAGCTTTCTTT.

This rearrangement joins TRBV4-1 to TRBJ2-7, with 9 bases aligning to TRBD1. Trimming cost V 6 bases and J 3 bases; bases outside gene matches: 0. Germline V gives CDR1 MGHRA, CDR2 YSYEKL. The CDR3 runs to 12 residues. CDR3 nucleotides: TGCGCCAGCAGGGGACAGGGCTACGAGCAGTACTTC. This codes for CASRGQGYEQYF.

This clone appeared a single time. CDR3 DNA: TGTGCCAGCTCACCACATCCCGGGAAGGACACTGAAGCTTTCTTT. As protein: CASSPHPGKDTEAFF. The rearrangement uses TRBV18 and TRBJ1-1; no firm D call. The V gene's germline CDR1 is KGHSH and CDR2 LQKENI. Trimming cost V 1 base and J 3 bases, with 12 bases left between them. CDR3 size: 15 residues.

The chain couples TRBV5-1 to TRBJ1-1; TRBD1 is a possible D gene (5 bases). The CDR3 totals 13 residues. Germline V lookup: CDR1 SGHRS, CDR2 YFSETQ. V lost 2 bases to trimming and J lost 5 bases, with 10 bases between them. CDR3 in DNA: TGCGCCAGCAGCTTTGAGCAGGGAACTGAAGCTTTCTTT. Its protein product is CASSFEQGTEAFF. Full variable domain (missing parts from reference TRBV5-1 and TRBJ1-1): KAGVTQTPRYLIKTRGQQVTLSCSPISGHRSVSWYQQTPGQGLQFLFEYFSETQRNKGNFPGRFSGRQFSNSRSEMNVSTLELGDSALYLCASSFEQGTEAFFGQGTRLTVV.

A few counts support this clone. The chain recombines TRBV7-8 with TRBJ1-4; no clear D. Germline lookup yields CDR1 SGHVS and CDR2 FQNEAQ. Trimming took off 0 bases at V and 7 bases at J, with 9 bases between the two ends. The CDR3 length is 14 residues. The DNA for the CDR3 is TGTGCCAGCAGCTTAGCTAGCGTCGGTGAAAAACTGTTTTTT. Its protein is CASSLASVGEKLFF.